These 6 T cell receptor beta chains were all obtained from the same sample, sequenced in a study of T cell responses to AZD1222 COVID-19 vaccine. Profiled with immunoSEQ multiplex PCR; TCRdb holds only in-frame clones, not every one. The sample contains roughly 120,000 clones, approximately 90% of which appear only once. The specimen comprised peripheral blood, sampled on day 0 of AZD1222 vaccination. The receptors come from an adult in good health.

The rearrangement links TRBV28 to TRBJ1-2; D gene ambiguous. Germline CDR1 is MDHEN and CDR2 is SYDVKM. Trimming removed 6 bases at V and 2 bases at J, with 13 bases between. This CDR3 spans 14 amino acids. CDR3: CASRIGTGNYGYTF. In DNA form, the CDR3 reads TGTGCCAGCAGAATTGGTACGGGAAACTATGGCTACACCTTC.

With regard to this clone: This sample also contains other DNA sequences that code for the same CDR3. The CDR3 loop is CASRRDSNYGYTF. Written as DNA, the CDR3 is TGTGCCAGCAGGCGGGACAGCAACTATGGCTACACCTTC. This chain links TRBV28 with TRBJ1-2; 7 nucleotides align to TRBD1. CDR1 is MDHEN and CDR2 is SYDVKM in the germline V gene. Trimming removed 6 bases from V and 2 bases from J; junction bases left unmatched: 3. The CDR3 totals 13 residues.

The CDR3 bases are TGTGCCAGCAGCTTAGGGTTAGGCACCAGCTCTGGAAACACCATATATTTT. Translating gives CASSLGLGTSSGNTIYF. The V and J genes are TRBV7-2 and TRBJ1-3, with D unresolved. There are 17 residues in the CDR3. Per germline, CDR1 SGHTA and CDR2 FQGNSA. Deletions cut 1 base from V and 0 bases from J, with 13 bases between. The whole variable domain, filled in from reference TRBV7-2 and TRBJ1-3, reads GAGVSQSPSNKVTEKGKDVELRCDPISGHTALYWYRQSLGQGLEFLIYFQGNSAPDKSGLPSDRFSAERTGGSVSTLTIQRTQQEDSAVYLCASSLGLGTSSGNTIYFGEGSWLTVV.

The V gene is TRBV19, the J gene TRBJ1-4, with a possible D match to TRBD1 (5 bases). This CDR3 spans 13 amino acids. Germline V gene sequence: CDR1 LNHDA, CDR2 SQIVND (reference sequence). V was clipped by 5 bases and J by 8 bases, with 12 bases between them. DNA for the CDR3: TGTGCCAGTAGTTCACAGGTTCGGGAAAAACTGTTTTTT. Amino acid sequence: CASSSQVREKLFF. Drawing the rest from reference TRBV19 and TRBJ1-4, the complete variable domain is DGGITQSPKYLFRKEGQNVTLSCEQNLNHDAMYWYRQDPGQGLRLIYYSQIVNDFQKGDIAEGYSVSREKKESFPLTVTSAQKNPTAFYLCASSSQVREKLFFGSGTQLSVL.

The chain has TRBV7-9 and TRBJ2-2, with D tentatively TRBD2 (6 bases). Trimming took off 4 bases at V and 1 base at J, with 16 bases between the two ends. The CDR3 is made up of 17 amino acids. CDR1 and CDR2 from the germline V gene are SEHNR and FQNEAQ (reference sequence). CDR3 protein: CASSSERPGVNTGELFF. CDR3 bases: TGTGCCAGCAGCTCAGAGCGTCCGGGGGTGAACACCGGGGAGCTGTTTTTT.

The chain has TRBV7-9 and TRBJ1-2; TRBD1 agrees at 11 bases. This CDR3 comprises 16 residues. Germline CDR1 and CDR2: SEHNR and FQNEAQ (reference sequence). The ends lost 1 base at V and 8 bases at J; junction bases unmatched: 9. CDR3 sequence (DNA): TGTGCCAGCAGCTTAGGCGGACAGGGGGCGGCTCAGGGCTACACCTTC. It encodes CASSLGGQGAAQGYTF.